The next 13 T cell receptor beta chains were all read from a single sample in a study of ipilimumab plus nivolumab after autologous stem cell transplantation. Using immunoSEQ multiplex PCR, the repertoire was profiled, and TCRdb retains in-frame clones only, with some absent. The sample lists fewer than 85,000 clones, over 80% seen once, with about 2.2% in the top ten. The sequencing here drew on PBMCs, taken in a trial of ipilimumab plus nivolumab as post-transplant consolidation. These receptors all stem from a male donor with diffuse large B-cell lymphoma.

The chain couples TRBV10-3 to TRBJ2-7; 8 bases align to TRBD2. CDR1 ENHRY and CDR2 SYGVKD come from the germline V gene. This CDR3 is built from 14 residues. The trim removed 0 bases at V and 7 bases at J, leaving 5 bases unmatched. The CDR3 DNA sequence: TGTGCCATCAGTGAGTCTGCGCGGGGGGAAGAGCAGTACTTC. Its translation is CAISESARGEEQYF.

This sequence joins TRBV18 and TRBJ1-2; D is uncertain. Germline CDR1 reads KGHSH; CDR2 reads LQKENI. With 3 bases removed from V and 2 bases from J, the gap between germline ends came to 10 bases. The length of the CDR3 is 14 residues. The CDR3 DNA sequence: TGTGCCAGCTCACCGTCGGCAGCAAACTATGGCTACACCTTC. As protein: CASSPSAANYGYTF.

Comment on this clone: The CDR3 does not close with the conserved phenylalanine or tryptophan, likely indicating a read error. V gene TRBV6-1 combines with J gene TRBJ1-6, with a possible D match to TRBD1 (5 bases). The germline gives CDR1 MNHNS, CDR2 SASEGT. Trimming pared 7 bases from V and 13 bases from J, leaving 20 bases between. This CDR3 is built from 14 residues. The CDR3 reads CASITDSRLSPLHL. CDR3 DNA: TGTGCCAGCATTACTGACAGCCGATTATCTCCCCTCCACCTT.

The V and J genes are TRBV9 and TRBJ1-6, with D perhaps matching TRBD1 (5 bases). This CDR3 region has 13 residues. Looked up from germline, CDR1 is SGDLS and CDR2 is YYNGEE. The V gene lost 4 bases and the J gene lost 14 bases, with 16 bases spanning the gap. The DNA of the CDR3 is TGTGCCAGCAGCTACCGAGGCGGGGGTACCCTCCACTTT. This sequence encodes CASSYRGGGTLHF. The full variable domain, in which reference TRBV9 and TRBJ1-6 provide the parts outside the CDR3, is DSGVTQTPKHLITATGQRVTLRCSPRSGDLSVYWYQQSLDQGLQFLIQYYNGEERAKGNILERFSAQQFPDLHSELNLSSLELGDSALYFCASSYRGGGTLHFGNGTRLTVT.

J is TRBJ2-7 and V is TRBV6-5; D unclear. The CDR3 has 11 amino acids. Germline V gene data show CDR1 as MNHEY and CDR2 as SVGAGI. V dropped 6 bases and J dropped 5 bases, with 8 bases sitting between them. For the CDR3, the DNA is TGTGCCAGCAGCCCTCGGGACGAGCAGTACTTC. Its protein is CASSPRDEQYF.

The V gene is TRBV29-1, the J gene TRBJ1-5; D is possibly TRBD1 (6 bases). The germline gives CDR1 SQVTM, CDR2 ANQGSEA. V was clipped by 4 bases and J by 6 bases, with 16 bases between them. The CDR3 consists of 14 residues. The CDR3 DNA sequence: TGCAGCGTTGTCTTGGGGGCTGGGAGTCAGCCCCAGCATTTT. Its protein product is CSVVLGAGSQPQHF.

This clone occurred once. The chain carries TRBV7-8 and TRBJ2-1, with 10 bases identical to TRBD2. This CDR3 spans 15 amino acids. In germline, CDR1 is SGHVS, CDR2 FQNEAQ. Trimming removed 1 base from V and 9 bases from J; junction bases left unmatched: 6. This chain's CDR3 is CASSLEAGGPPEQFF. CDR3 bases: TGTGCCAGCAGCTTAGAAGCGGGGGGGCCTCCTGAGCAGTTCTTC.

The chain uses TRBV7-9 and TRBJ2-7; 13 nucleotides align to TRBD2. This CDR3 is built from 18 residues. After removal of 4 bases from V and 0 bases from J, the junction contained 9 bases not matched to a gene. The germline V gene encodes CDR1 SEHNR and CDR2 FQNEAQ (reference sequence). The CDR3 reads CASSSGGTSGASSYEQYF. CDR3 DNA: TGTGCCAGCAGCTCCGGGGGGACTAGCGGGGCCTCCTCCTACGAGCAGTACTTC.

The chain is built from TRBV4-1 and TRBJ2-1, with 7 bases aligning to TRBD2. CDR3 length equals 14 residues. The V segment lost 3 bases and the J segment 8 bases; nucleotides outside the gene matches: 7. Looked up from germline, CDR1 is MGHRA and CDR2 is YSYEKL. The CDR3 nucleotides read TGCGCCAGCAGCCAGGGCGGGGGTATGTATGAGCAGTTCTTC. This gives the protein CASSQGGGMYEQFF.

The chain combines TRBV6-6 with TRBJ1-2, with TRBD1 as a possible D gene (5 bases). Germline V gene data show CDR1 as MNHNY and CDR2 as SVGAGI (reference sequence). V gave up 2 bases and J gave up 4 bases, with 11 bases separating them. The CDR3 spans 14 residues. The CDR3: CASSYEWGTYGYTF. CDR3 bases: TGTGCCAGCAGTTACGAGTGGGGGACCTATGGCTACACCTTC.

V and J are TRBV5-1 and TRBJ1-2; TRBD1 is a possible D gene (5 bases). The CDR3 consists of 15 residues. Trimming cost V 0 bases and J 2 bases, with 11 bases left between them. Germline values: CDR1 SGHRS, CDR2 YFSETQ. The CDR3 DNA follows: TGCGCCAGCAGCTTGGAGGCAGGGATAAACTATGGCTACACCTTC. Amino acid sequence: CASSLEAGINYGYTF.

The table lists this clone with a few counts. V and J are TRBV5-1 and TRBJ1-2, with a weak D call TRBD1 (6 bases). V was trimmed by 2 bases and J by 7 bases, leaving 15 bases between them. The CDR3 runs to 14 residues. Germline values: CDR1 SGHRS, CDR2 YFSETQ. CDR3 region: CASSLSNRVGGYTF. CDR3 sequence (DNA): TGCGCCAGCAGCTTATCTAACAGGGTGGGTGGCTACACCTTC.

This clone has only one observation. The chain employs TRBV19 and TRBJ1-1; 7 bases agree with TRBD1. V gave up 6 bases and J gave up 10 bases; unmatched junction bases: 17. CDR1 is LNHDA and CDR2 is SQIVND in the germline V gene (reference sequence). This CDR3 has 15 amino acids. This chain's CDR3 is CASSPQEWDSRGAFF. As DNA, the CDR3 is TGTGCCAGTAGCCCCCAGGAGTGGGACAGCCGGGGAGCTTTCTTT.